These 32 T cell receptor beta chains came from one sample sequenced in a study of CD8 T cells in ankylosing spondylitis. TCRdb fed the 5' RACE reads into MiXCR, producing one record per CDR3 protein. The repertoire holds tens of thousands of distinct CDR3 sequences, with roughly 7.2% as singletons. Sequencing was carried out using blood, either unsorted or a sorted T cell fraction (not recorded which). Receptors originate from a male donor with ankylosing spondylitis or in good health (not recorded which).

This clonotype was counted at least ten times. This chain connects TRBV4-1 to TRBJ2-7; D perhaps matches TRBD1 (6 bases). This CDR3 has 15 residues. Germline V gene lookup returns CDR1 MGHRA and CDR2 YSYEKL. V lost 4 bases, J lost 1 base, and 14 bases lay in between. CDR3 residues: CASSRQDSVSYEQYF. CDR3 in DNA: TGCGCCAGCAGCCGCCAGGACAGTGTTTCCTACGAGCAGTACTTC.

This clonotype was seen at least ten times. This chain connects TRBV6-2 or TRBV6-3 to TRBJ2-2; 7 positions match TRBD1. V lost 6 bases to trimming and J lost 0 bases; unmatched junction nucleotides: 16. The CDR3 has 19 amino acids. The germline V gene encodes CDR1 MNHEY and CDR2 SVGEGT. The CDR3, as DNA: TGTGCCAGCAGCCCAATACCGGGACAGCTGTTCGCGAACACCGGGGAGCTGTTTTTT. Amino acids: CASSPIPGQLFANTGELFF.

This clonotype appeared many times. The genes are TRBV7-3 and TRBJ2-3; D gene uncertain. V shed 0 bases and J shed 0 bases, with 7 bases lying between them. The CDR3 has 15 residues. Germline V gene lookup returns CDR1 SGHTA and CDR2 FQGTGA. Written as DNA, the CDR3 is TGTGCCAGCAGCTTAACGTTCCAGAGCACAGATACGCAGTATTTT. The encoded protein is CASSLTFQSTDTQYF.

This clonotype appeared many times. This chain connects TRBV11-2 to TRBJ2-3, with 15 bases lining up with TRBD2. The CDR3 runs to 14 residues. Germline loops: CDR1 SGHAT, CDR2 FQNNGV. Trimming removed 5 bases from V and 9 bases from J; junction bases left unmatched: 3. The CDR3: CASSMGLAGGTQYF. CDR3 coding DNA: TGTGCCAGCAGCATGGGACTAGCGGGAGGAACGCAGTATTTT.

At least ten counts were recorded for this clonotype. The genes are TRBV5-1 and TRBJ2-3; either TRBD1 or TRBD2 may supply D (5 bases each). Looked up from germline, CDR1 is SGHRS and CDR2 is YFSETQ. The V end lost 0 bases, the J end lost 4 bases, and 15 bases lay between the germline ends. This CDR3 region has 16 residues. The CDR3 region has the DNA TGCGCCAGCAGCTTGGCCCTGGGGGTAGGAGCAGATACGCAGTATTTT. Translation gives CASSLALGVGADTQYF.

This clonotype was observed at least ten times. This rearrangement joins TRBV20-1 to TRBJ2-1; 11 bases fit TRBD1. This CDR3 spans 15 amino acids. From germline, CDR1 is DFQATT and CDR2 SNEGSKA (reference sequence). V gave up 5 bases and J gave up 7 bases; unmatched junction bases: 10. CDR3 protein: CSARTGTGGVNEQFF. In DNA, the CDR3 is TGCAGTGCTCGGACCGGGACAGGGGGTGTAAATGAGCAGTTCTTC.

This clonotype occurred many times. The V and J genes are TRBV29-1 and TRBJ2-7, with D possibly matching TRBD2 (5 bases). Between the trimmed V and J ends, which lost 4 bases and 6 bases, there was a span of 13 bases. The CDR3 length is 12 residues. CDR1 SQVTM and CDR2 ANQGSEA come from the germline V gene. CDR3 amino acids: CSVGGGGREQYF. DNA of the CDR3: TGCAGCGTTGGGGGTGGCGGGCGCGAGCAGTACTTC.

This clonotype occurred many times. V usage is TRBV24-1 and J usage is TRBJ2-7; tentative D call: TRBD2 (6 bases). CDR1 and CDR2 from the germline V gene are KGHDR and SFDVKD. The CDR3 runs 19 residues. Trimming stripped 2 bases from V and 2 bases from J, with 24 bases between. DNA of the CDR3: TGTGCCACCAGTGATTGCTCCGGGTCCAGCGGGCGTTCACCCTACGAGCAGTACTTC. The encoded protein is CATSDCSGSSGRSPYEQYF.

This clonotype was observed many times. The chain couples TRBV11-2 to TRBJ2-3, with 14 positions matching TRBD2. This CDR3 is 23 amino acids long. After removal of 0 bases from V and 4 bases from J, the junction contained 21 bases not matched to a gene. CDR1 and CDR2 (germline): SGHAT, FQNNGV. Here the CDR3 reads CASSLDGLLPDFGLAGGADTQYF. Written as DNA, the CDR3 is TGTGCCAGCAGCTTAGATGGTCTCCTCCCGGATTTCGGACTAGCGGGAGGCGCAGATACGCAGTATTTT.

The CDR3, as DNA: TGTGCCAGCAGGTTACTGGCTGAGCAGTTCTTC. This translates into CASRLLAEQFF. This chain links TRBV12-3 or TRBV12-4 with TRBJ2-1; the D is unclear. V was shortened by 6 bases and J by 9 bases, with 9 bases between the two germline ends. The CDR3 is made up of 11 amino acids.

At least ten counts were recorded for this clonotype. The chain joins TRBV12-3 or TRBV12-4 to TRBJ1-5, with TRBD1 matching over 8 bases. The CDR3 spans 15 residues. V shed 4 bases and J 7 bases; nucleotides not matched to a gene: 9. In DNA form, the CDR3 reads TGTGCCAGCAGTTCATTCGGACAGGGCGGCCAGCCCCAGCATTTT. It codes for CASSSFGQGGQPQHF.

The sample holds many counts of this clonotype. The genes are TRBV4-1 and TRBJ2-2; D remains unclear. The V gene's germline CDR1 is MGHRA and CDR2 YSYEKL. This CDR3 has 11 amino acids. V gave up 3 bases and J gave up 9 bases, with 5 bases separating them. The CDR3 region has the DNA TGCGCCAGCAGCCAGGAAAGGGAGCTGTTTTTT. Protein sequence: CASSQERELFF.

This clonotype was counted ten times or more. The chain recombines TRBV12-3 or TRBV12-4 with TRBJ1-1; D is ambiguous. CDR3 size: 13 residues. V was trimmed by 7 bases and J by 3 bases, leaving 12 bases between them. In nucleotides, the CDR3 is TGTGCCAGCACCCTGAACAGCTACACTGAAGCTTTCTTT. Encoded protein: CASTLNSYTEAFF.

This clonotype has ten or more counts. A read error is possible here, since a much larger clone lies one base away. The V gene is TRBV20-1, the J gene TRBJ2-1, with 7 bases identical to TRBD2. Germline V gives CDR1 DFQATT, CDR2 SNEGSKA (reference sequence). With 6 bases clipped from V and 7 bases from J, the junction kept 18 bases outside the gene matches. The CDR3 consists of 16 residues. The CDR3 DNA reads TGCAGTGCGAGTGGCCCGGGTGGAGTGGGGGGGAATGAGCAGTTCTTC. Protein sequence: CSASGPGGVGGNEQFF.

This clonotype appeared many times. The gene calls are TRBV20-1 and TRBJ2-5; 8 bases are a match to TRBD2. Germline CDR1 DFQATT, CDR2 SNEGSKA (reference sequence). J gave up 2 bases and V 4 bases, and 15 bases lay outside the gene matches. This CDR3 region has 17 residues. Written as DNA, the CDR3 is TGCAGTGCTAAACCTTTCTTTACCGGGAGGGCTCAAGAGACCCAGTACTTC. Amino acid sequence: CSAKPFFTGRAQETQYF.

The chain uses TRBV2 and TRBJ2-7; 12 bases match TRBD2. Per the germline V gene, CDR1 is SNHLY and CDR2 is FYNNEI. This CDR3 has 14 amino acids. V gave up 4 bases and J gave up 2 bases; unmatched junction bases: 0. This CDR3 reads CASSGTSGTYEQYF. The DNA for the CDR3 is TGTGCCAGCAGTGGGACTAGCGGGACCTACGAGCAGTACTTC.

This clonotype was observed at least ten times. CDR3 coding DNA: TGCAGTGCTAGAGATGTCACCACAGATACGCAGTATTTT. Residues: CSARDVTTDTQYF. The genes are TRBV20-1 and TRBJ2-3; D is uncertain. Germline CDR1 is DFQATT and CDR2 is SNEGSKA (reference sequence). The CDR3 covers 13 residues. V shed 0 bases and J shed 2 bases, with 6 bases lying between them.

By frequency in the sample, this clonotype is medium-sized. The chain couples TRBV5-1 to TRBJ2-7, with D tentatively TRBD2 (6 bases). With 4 bases removed from V and 6 bases from J, the gap between germline ends came to 14 bases. CDR1 and CDR2 from the germline V gene are SGHRS and YFSETQ. This CDR3 has 13 residues. Written as DNA, the CDR3 is TGCGCCAGCAGCGGACCCGGAGGGTCCGAGCAGTACTTC. Translation gives CASSGPGGSEQYF.

In its sample, this clonotype was seen many times. The chain recombines TRBV7-2 with TRBJ2-2, with TRBD1 matching over 7 bases. This CDR3 is 15 amino acids long. Germline CDR1 reads SGHTA; CDR2 reads FQGNSA. V shed 2 bases and J 3 bases; nucleotides not matched to a gene: 3. This CDR3 is CASSLRQGDTGELFF. CDR3 DNA: TGTGCCAGCAGCTTACGGCAGGGGGACACCGGGGAGCTGTTTTTT.

This clonotype was seen repeatedly, ten times or more. The chain has TRBV11-2 and TRBJ2-1, with D unclear. The CDR3 sequence is 14 residues long. V was clipped by 0 bases and J by 2 bases, with 5 bases between them. Germline V gives CDR1 SGHAT, CDR2 FQNNGV. The CDR3 DNA reads as TGTGCCAGCAGCTTAGAAGCCACCTACAATGAGCAGTTCTTC. Translating it yields CASSLEATYNEQFF.

The chain uses TRBV20-1 and TRBJ2-2; D gene ambiguous. V was pared by 3 bases and J by 0 bases, with 5 bases between. CDR1 DFQATT and CDR2 SNEGSKA come from the germline V gene (reference sequence). The CDR3 totals 13 residues. CDR3 bases: TGCAGTGCTAGGCGAACGAACACCGGGGAGCTGTTTTTT. Translated, it gives CSARRTNTGELFF.

This clonotype has a count of ten or more. The chain recombines TRBV7-2 with TRBJ2-7; 8 positions match TRBD1. Trimming took 5 bases from V and 1 from J; bases not matched to a gene: 7. The CDR3 loop spans 15 amino acids. Germline assignment: CDR1 SGHTA and CDR2 FQGNSA. In DNA form, the CDR3 reads TGTGCCAGCAGCCACGGACAGGGTTTATCCTACGAGCAGTACTTC. This sequence encodes CASSHGQGLSYEQYF.

This clonotype showed up many times. The chain has TRBV6-6 and TRBJ2-2, with D uncertain. Trimming took off 2 bases at V and 1 base at J, with 5 bases between the two ends. This CDR3 region has 14 residues. The V gene's germline CDR1 is MNHNY and CDR2 SVGAGI (reference sequence). CDR3 nucleotide sequence: TGTGCCAGCAGTTACGTGAGGAACACCGGGGAGCTGTTTTTT. The encoded protein is CASSYVRNTGELFF.

This clonotype was detected ten times or more. The V call is TRBV5-1, the J call TRBJ2-7; possibly TRBD2 for D (5 bases). This CDR3 spans 15 amino acids. Deletions cut 0 bases from V and 3 bases from J, with 13 bases between. Per germline, CDR1 SGHRS and CDR2 YFSETQ. The CDR3 protein is CASSLAAKAGYEQYF. Here the CDR3 DNA reads TGCGCCAGCAGCTTGGCCGCGAAGGCGGGCTACGAGCAGTACTTC. The variable domain in full, completed from reference TRBV5-1 and TRBJ2-7, reads KAGVTQTPRYLIKTRGQQVTLSCSPISGHRSVSWYQQTPGQGLQFLFEYFSETQRNKGNFPGRFSGRQFSNSRSEMNVSTLELGDSALYLCASSLAAKAGYEQYFGPGTRLTVT.

This chain joins TRBV11-1 and TRBJ2-5; 7 positions agree with TRBD2. Germline lookup yields CDR1 SGHAT and CDR2 FQDESV (reference sequence). The V and J ends lost 0 bases and 4 bases, in that order; junction bases with no gene match: 2. The CDR3 has 14 amino acids. The CDR3 DNA sequence: TGTGCCAGCAGCTTAGCGGGAGGGCGAGAGACCCAGTACTTC. It codes for CASSLAGGRETQYF.

This clonotype was seen at least ten times. The genes are TRBV6-1 and TRBJ1-1; 8 bases are a match to TRBD1. Looked up from germline, CDR1 is MNHNS and CDR2 is SASEGT. The trim removed 5 bases at V and 4 bases at J, leaving 6 bases unmatched. This CDR3 comprises 14 residues. The CDR3 nucleotides read TGTGCCAGCAGTAAACAGGGGGAGGGCACTGAAGCTTTCTTT. Amino acid sequence: CASSKQGEGTEAFF.

The table lists this clonotype with many counts. This sequence joins TRBV5-5 and TRBJ2-2, with 12 nucleotides matching TRBD2. The ends lost 3 bases at V and 5 bases at J; junction bases unmatched: 5. Germline V gene lookup returns CDR1 SGHKS and CDR2 YYEKEE (reference sequence). The CDR3 contains 16 residues. The chain's CDR3 is CASSSLLAGGTGELFF. The CDR3 nucleotides read TGTGCCAGCAGCTCGTTACTAGCGGGAGGTACCGGGGAGCTGTTTTTT.

Many counts were recorded for this clonotype. This chain uses TRBV28 with TRBJ2-1; perhaps D is TRBD1 or TRBD2 (5 bases each). CDR3 length: 15 residues. Trimming removed 6 bases from V and 2 bases from J, with 14 bases in between. In germline, CDR1 is MDHEN, CDR2 SYDVKM. The CDR3: CASSPQRGAYNEQFF. In DNA, the CDR3 is TGTGCCAGCAGCCCCCAGAGGGGAGCCTACAATGAGCAGTTCTTC.

By share, this clonotype ranks as medium-sized. J is TRBJ1-1 and V is TRBV2; 7 bases map to TRBD1. J was trimmed by 0 bases and V by 6 bases; bases with no gene match: 16. The CDR3 is 18 residues long. Germline V lookup: CDR1 SNHLY, CDR2 FYNNEI. The CDR3 DNA sequence: TGTGCCAGCAGCCGGGACAGCAAAGGAGTTACTATGAACACTGAAGCTTTCTTT. Translation: CASSRDSKGVTMNTEAFF.

This clonotype showed up just a few times. V usage is TRBV18 and J usage is TRBJ2-1; 7 bases line up with TRBD2. V lost 0 bases, J lost 2 bases, and 7 bases stayed unmatched. Germline-derived CDR1 and CDR2 are KGHSH and LQKENI. The CDR3 is 17 amino acids. DNA for the CDR3: TGTGCCAGCTCACCACCCCGCCAGCGGGAAACCTACAATGAGCAGTTCTTC. Translating gives CASSPPRQRETYNEQFF.

This clonotype was seen ten or more times. The gene calls are TRBV11-3 and TRBJ2-3; D gene uncertain. The CDR3 runs 13 residues. V lost 0 bases, J lost 9 bases, and 10 bases lay in between. Germline assignment: CDR1 SGHNT and CDR2 YENEEA. DNA of the CDR3: TGTGCCAGCAGCTTAGACGCGGCGGACACGCAGTATTTT. It yields the protein CASSLDAADTQYF.

The sample holds many counts of this clonotype. This chain joins TRBV20-1 and TRBJ2-5, with 8 bases that match TRBD2. The germline gives CDR1 DFQATT, CDR2 SNEGSKA (reference sequence). This CDR3 spans 15 amino acids. Trimming took 0 bases from V and 0 from J; bases not matched to a gene: 3. The CDR3 here is CSARDGAGDQETQYF. The CDR3 DNA reads TGCAGTGCTAGAGATGGAGCGGGGGACCAAGAGACCCAGTACTTC.